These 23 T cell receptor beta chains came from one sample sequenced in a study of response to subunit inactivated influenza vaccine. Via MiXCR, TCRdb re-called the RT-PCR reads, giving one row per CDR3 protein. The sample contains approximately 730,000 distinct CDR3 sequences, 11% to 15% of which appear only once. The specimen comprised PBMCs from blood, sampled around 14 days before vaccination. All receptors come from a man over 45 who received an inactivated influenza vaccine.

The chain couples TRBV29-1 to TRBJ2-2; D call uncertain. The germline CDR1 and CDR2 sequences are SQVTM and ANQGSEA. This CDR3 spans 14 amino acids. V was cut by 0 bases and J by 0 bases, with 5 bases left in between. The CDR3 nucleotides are TGCAGCGTTGAAGAGGGTTCGAACACCGGGGAGCTGTTTTTT. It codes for CSVEEGSNTGELFF.

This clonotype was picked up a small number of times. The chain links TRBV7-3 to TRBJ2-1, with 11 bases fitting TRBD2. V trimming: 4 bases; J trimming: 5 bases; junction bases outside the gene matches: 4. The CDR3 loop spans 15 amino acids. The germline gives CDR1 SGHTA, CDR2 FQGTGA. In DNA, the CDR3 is TGTGCCAGCAGCTCGGGACTAGCGGAAGACAATGAGCAGTTCTTC. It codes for CASSSGLAEDNEQFF.

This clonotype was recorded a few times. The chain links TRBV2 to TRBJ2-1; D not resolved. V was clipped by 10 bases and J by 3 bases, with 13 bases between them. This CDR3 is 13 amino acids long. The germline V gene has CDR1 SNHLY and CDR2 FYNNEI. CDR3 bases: TGTGCCATCACTATACAGAACTACAATGAGCAGTTCTTC. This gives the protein CAITIQNYNEQFF.

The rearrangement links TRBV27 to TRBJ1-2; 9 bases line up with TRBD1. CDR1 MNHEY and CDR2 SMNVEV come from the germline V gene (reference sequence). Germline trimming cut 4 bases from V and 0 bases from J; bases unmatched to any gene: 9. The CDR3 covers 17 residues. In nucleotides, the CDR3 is TGTGCCAGCAGTTCACGGGACAGGGTTACCTCTAACTATGGCTACACCTTC. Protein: CASSSRDRVTSNYGYTF.

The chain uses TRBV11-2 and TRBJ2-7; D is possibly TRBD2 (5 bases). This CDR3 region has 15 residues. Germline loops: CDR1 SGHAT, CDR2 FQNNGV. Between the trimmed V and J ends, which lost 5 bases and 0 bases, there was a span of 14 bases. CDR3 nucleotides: TGTGCCAGCAGCAAATCCGGACTTAGCTCCTACGAGCAGTACTTC. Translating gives CASSKSGLSSYEQYF.

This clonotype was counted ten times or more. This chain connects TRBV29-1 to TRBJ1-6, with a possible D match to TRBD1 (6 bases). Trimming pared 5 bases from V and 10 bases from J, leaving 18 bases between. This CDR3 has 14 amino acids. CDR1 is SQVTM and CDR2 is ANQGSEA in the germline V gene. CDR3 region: CSVTAGGAGSPLHF. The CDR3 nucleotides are TGCAGCGTTACGGCGGGGGGCGCGGGATCACCCCTCCACTTT.

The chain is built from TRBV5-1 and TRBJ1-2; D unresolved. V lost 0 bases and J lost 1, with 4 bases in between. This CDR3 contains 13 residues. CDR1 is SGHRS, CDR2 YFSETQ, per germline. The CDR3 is CASSLVFNYGYTF. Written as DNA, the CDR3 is TGCGCCAGCAGCTTGGTGTTTAACTATGGCTACACCTTC.

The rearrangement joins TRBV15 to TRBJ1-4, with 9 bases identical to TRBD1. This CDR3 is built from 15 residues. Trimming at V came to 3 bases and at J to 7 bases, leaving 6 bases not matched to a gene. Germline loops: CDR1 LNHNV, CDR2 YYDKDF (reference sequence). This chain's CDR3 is CATSSPGQGGEKLFF. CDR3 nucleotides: TGTGCCACCAGCAGTCCGGGACAGGGAGGTGAAAAACTGTTTTTT. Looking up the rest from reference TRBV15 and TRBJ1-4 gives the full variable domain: DAMVIQNPRYQVTQFGKPVTLSCSQTLNHNVMYWYQQKSSQAPKLLFHYYDKDFNNEADTPDNFQSRRPNTSFCFLDIRSPGLGDTAMYLCATSSPGQGGEKLFFGSGTQLSVL.

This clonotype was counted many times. This CDR3 reads CSARGGAGTGGSGNTIYF. The CDR3 region has the DNA TGCAGTGCTAGAGGAGGGGCCGGGACAGGGGGATCCGGAAACACCATATATTTT. J is TRBJ1-3 and V is TRBV20-1; 11 bases are shared with TRBD1. The CDR3 runs 18 residues. Germline assignment: CDR1 DFQATT and CDR2 SNEGSKA (reference sequence). V dropped 1 base and J dropped 4; count of bases not matched to a gene: 12.

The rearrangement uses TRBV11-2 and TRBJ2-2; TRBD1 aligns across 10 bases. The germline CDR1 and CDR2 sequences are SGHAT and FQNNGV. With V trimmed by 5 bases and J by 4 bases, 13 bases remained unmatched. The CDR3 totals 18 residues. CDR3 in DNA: TGTGCCAGCAGCAACCATCGCCCGGGACAGGGGTCCACCGGGGAGCTGTTTTTT. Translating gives CASSNHRPGQGSTGELFF. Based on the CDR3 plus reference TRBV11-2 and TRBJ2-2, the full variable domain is EAGVAQSPRYKIIEKRQSVAFWCNPISGHATLYWYQQILGQGPKLLIQFQNNGVVDDSQLPKDRFSAERLKGVDSTLKIQPAKLEDSAVYLCASSNHRPGQGSTGELFFGEGSRLTVL.

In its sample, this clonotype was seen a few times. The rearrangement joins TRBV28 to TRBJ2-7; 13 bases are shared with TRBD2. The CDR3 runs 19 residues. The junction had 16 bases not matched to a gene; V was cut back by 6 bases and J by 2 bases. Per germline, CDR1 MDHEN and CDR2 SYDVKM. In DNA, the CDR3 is TGTGCCAGCAGCAGAAATCTAGGACTAGCGGGAGACCCCGCCTACGAGCAGTACTTC. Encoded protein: CASSRNLGLAGDPAYEQYF.

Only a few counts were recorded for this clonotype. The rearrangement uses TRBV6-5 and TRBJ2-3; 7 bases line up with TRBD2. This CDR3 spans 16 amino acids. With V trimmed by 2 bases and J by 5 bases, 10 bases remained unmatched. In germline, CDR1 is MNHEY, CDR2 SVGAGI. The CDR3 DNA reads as TGTGCCAGCAGTTACCGAAGCGGGATTGGGAGAGATACGCAGTATTTT. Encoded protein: CASSYRSGIGRDTQYF.

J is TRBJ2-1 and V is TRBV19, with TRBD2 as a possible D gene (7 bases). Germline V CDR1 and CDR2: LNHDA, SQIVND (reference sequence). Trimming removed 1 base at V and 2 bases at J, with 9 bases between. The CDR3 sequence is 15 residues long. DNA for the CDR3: TGTGCCAGTAGTATAGCGGGGGGCCCCTACAATGAGCAGTTCTTC. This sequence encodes CASSIAGGPYNEQFF.

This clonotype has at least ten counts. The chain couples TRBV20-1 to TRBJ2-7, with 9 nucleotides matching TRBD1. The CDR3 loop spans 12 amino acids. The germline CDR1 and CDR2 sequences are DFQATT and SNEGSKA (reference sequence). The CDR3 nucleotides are TGCAGCGCTCGGGACAGGGCCTACGAGCAGTACTTC. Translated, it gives CSARDRAYEQYF.

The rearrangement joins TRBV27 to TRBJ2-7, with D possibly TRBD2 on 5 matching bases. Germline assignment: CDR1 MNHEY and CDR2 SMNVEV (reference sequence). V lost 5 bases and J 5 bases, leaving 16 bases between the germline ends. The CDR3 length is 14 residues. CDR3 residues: CASSRTPNLHEQYF. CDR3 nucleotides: TGTGCCAGCAGTAGGACTCCCAATCTCCACGAGCAGTACTTC.

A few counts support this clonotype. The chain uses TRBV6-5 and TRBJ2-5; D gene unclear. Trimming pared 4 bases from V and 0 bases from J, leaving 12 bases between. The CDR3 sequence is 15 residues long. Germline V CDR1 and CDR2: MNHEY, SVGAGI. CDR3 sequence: CASSLSLLYQETQYF. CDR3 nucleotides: TGTGCCAGCAGTTTGTCCCTTTTGTACCAAGAGACCCAGTACTTC.

The CDR3 region has the DNA TGTGCCAGTGGGGTCCTTTACAATGAGCAGTTCTTC. Residues: CASGVLYNEQFF. The chain recombines TRBV2 with TRBJ2-1, with D uncertain. This CDR3 has 12 residues. The V gene lost 9 bases and the J gene lost 4 bases, with 10 bases spanning the gap. CDR1 is SNHLY and CDR2 is FYNNEI in the germline V gene.

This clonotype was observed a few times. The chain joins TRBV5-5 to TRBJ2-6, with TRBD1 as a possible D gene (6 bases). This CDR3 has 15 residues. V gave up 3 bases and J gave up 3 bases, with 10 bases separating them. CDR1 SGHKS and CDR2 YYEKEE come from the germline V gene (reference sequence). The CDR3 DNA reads TGTGCCAGCAGCTGGGGACAAATTGGGGCCAACGTCCTGACTTTC. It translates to CASSWGQIGANVLTF.

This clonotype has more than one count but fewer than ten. In DNA, the CDR3 is TGCAGCGTGGGGGTGGGCTCCTACGAGCAGTACTTC. Protein product: CSVGVGSYEQYF. The chain recombines TRBV29-1 with TRBJ2-7; the D gene could be TRBD1 or TRBD2 (5 bases each). Germline CDR1 reads SQVTM; CDR2 reads ANQGSEA. CDR3 length equals 12 residues. The V and J ends lost 6 bases and 0 bases respectively, with 9 bases between them.

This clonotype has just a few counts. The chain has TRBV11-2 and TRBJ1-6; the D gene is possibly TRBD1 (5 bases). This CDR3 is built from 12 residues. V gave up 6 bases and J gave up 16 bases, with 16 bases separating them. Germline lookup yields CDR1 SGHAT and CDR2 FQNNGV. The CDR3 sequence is CASRQDSFRLHF. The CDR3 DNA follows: TGTGCCAGCAGACAAGACAGTTTTCGACTCCACTTT. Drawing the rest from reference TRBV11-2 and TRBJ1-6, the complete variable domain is EAGVAQSPRYKIIEKRQSVAFWCNPISGHATLYWYQQILGQGPKLLIQFQNNGVVDDSQLPKDRFSAERLKGVDSTLKIQPAKLEDSAVYLCASRQDSFRLHFGNGTRLTVT.

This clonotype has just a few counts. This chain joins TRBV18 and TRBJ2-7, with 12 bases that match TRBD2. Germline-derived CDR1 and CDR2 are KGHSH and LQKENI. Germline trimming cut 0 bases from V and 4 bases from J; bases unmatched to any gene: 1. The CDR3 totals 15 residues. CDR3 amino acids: CASSPPTSGSYEQYF. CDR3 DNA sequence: TGTGCCAGCTCACCACCGACTAGCGGGAGTTACGAGCAGTACTTC.

The CDR3 region is CSAAKTETQYF. For the CDR3, the DNA is TGCAGTGCTGCGAAGACGGAGACCCAGTACTTC. This chain joins TRBV20-1 and TRBJ2-5; D uncertain. V was pared by 5 bases and J by 5 bases, with 9 bases between. The CDR3 is made up of 11 amino acids. CDR1 is DFQATT, CDR2 SNEGSKA, per germline (reference sequence).

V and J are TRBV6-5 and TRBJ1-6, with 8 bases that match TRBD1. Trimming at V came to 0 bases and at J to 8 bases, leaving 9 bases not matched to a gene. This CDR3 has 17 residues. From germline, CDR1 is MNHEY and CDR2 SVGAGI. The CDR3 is CASSYSMVQGAYSPLHF. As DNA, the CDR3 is TGTGCCAGCAGTTACTCGATGGTCCAGGGGGCATATTCACCCCTCCACTTT.